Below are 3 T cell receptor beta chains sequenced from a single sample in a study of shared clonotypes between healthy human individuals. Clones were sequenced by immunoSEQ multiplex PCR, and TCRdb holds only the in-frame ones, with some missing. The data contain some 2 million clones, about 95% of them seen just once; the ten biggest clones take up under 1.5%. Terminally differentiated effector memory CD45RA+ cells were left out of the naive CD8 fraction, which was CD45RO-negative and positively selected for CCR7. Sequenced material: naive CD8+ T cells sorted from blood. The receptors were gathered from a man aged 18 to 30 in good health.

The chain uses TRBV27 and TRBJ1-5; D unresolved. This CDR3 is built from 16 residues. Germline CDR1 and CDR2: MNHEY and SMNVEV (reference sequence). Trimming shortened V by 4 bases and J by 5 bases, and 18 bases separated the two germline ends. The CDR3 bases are TGTGCCAGCAGTTCCCGGCCTAGAGGGATGGATCAGCCCCAGCATTTT. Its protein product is CASSSRPRGMDQPQHF.

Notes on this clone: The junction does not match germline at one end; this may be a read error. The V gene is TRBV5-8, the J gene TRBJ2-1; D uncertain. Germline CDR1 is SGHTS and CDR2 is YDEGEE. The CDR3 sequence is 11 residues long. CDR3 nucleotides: TGTGCCAGCAGCTTGGCCCCTCTTGGGATCTTC. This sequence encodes CASSLAPLGIF.

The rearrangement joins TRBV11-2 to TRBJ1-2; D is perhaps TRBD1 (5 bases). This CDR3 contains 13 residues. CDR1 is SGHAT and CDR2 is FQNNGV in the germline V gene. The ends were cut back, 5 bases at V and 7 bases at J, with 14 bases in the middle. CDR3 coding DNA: TGTGCCAGCAGCCCAGGAGGGGCGCTTGGCTACACCTTC. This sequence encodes CASSPGGALGYTF.